This record concerns one TCR beta chain sequence. This sample stems from a study of cytomegalovirus exposure and HLA in healthy donors. The PCR was carried out with 60 Vbeta primers and 13 Jbeta primers. Data came from immunoSEQ multiplex PCR; TCRdb stores just in-frame clones and leaves some out. The table shows about 200,000 clones, with 82% occurring only once. With V trimmed by 4 bases and J by 0 bases, 6 bases remained unmatched. CDR1 is SGHNT and CDR2 is YYREEE in the germline V gene (reference sequence). The length of the CDR3 is 15 residues. Sequenced material: PBMCs. The receptor was isolated from a boy aged 2 to 9 in good health and CMV-seronegative. The rearrangement uses TRBV5-4 and TRBJ2-5; 7 nucleotides align to TRBD1. CDR3 loop: CASSNPGTDQETQYF. The CDR3 bases are TGTGCCAGCAGCAACCCAGGGACAGACCAAGAGACCCAGTACTTC.